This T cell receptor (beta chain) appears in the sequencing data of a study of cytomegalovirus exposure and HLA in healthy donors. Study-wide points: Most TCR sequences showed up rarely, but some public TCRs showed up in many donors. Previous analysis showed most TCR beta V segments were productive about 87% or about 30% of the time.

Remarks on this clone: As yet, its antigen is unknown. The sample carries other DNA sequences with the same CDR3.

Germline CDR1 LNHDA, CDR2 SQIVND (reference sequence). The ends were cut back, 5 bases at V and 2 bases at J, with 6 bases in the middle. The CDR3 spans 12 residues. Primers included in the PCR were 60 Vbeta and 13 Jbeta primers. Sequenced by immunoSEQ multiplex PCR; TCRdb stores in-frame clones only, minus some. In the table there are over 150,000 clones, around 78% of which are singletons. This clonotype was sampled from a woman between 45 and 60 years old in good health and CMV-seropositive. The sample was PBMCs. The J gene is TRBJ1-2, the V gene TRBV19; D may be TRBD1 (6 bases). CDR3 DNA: TGTGCCAGTAGTGGACAGAACTATGGCTACACCTTC. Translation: CASSGQNYGYTF.